These 9 T cell receptor beta chains were sequenced from one sample in a study of CD8 T cells in ankylosing spondylitis. MiXCR, run by TCRdb on the 5' RACE reads, gives a single entry per CDR3 protein. The sample lists approximately 130,000 distinct CDR3 sequences; roughly 10% were seen once. Sequencing was performed on blood, either unsorted or a sorted T cell fraction (not recorded which). The receptors here all came from a female donor with ankylosing spondylitis or in good health (not recorded which).

This chain uses TRBV5-1 with TRBJ2-3; TRBD2 matches 12 bases. Germline CDR1 reads SGHRS; CDR2 reads YFSETQ. The CDR3 loop spans 17 amino acids. Germline trimming cut 4 bases from V and 0 bases from J; bases unmatched to any gene: 6. CDR3 coding DNA: TGCGCCAGCAGCATCGTAGGACTAGCGGGAAGCACAGATACGCAGTATTTT. This translates into CASSIVGLAGSTDTQYF.

Details on this clonotype: Just one base apart from a much larger clone, this may be a read error. The rearrangement links TRBV4-1 to TRBJ2-7, with D perhaps TRBD1 (6 bases). This CDR3 has 15 residues. Germline V gene lookup returns CDR1 MGHRA and CDR2 YSYEKL. This chain's CDR3 is CVSSQSSVTGHEQYF. CDR3 DNA sequence: TGCGTCAGCAGCCAATCCTCCGTAACAGGGCACGAGCAGTACTTC.

This clonotype was found many times. This chain links TRBV19 with TRBJ1-2, with D possibly matching TRBD1 (5 bases). This CDR3 comprises 16 residues. Deletions cut 1 base from V and 8 bases from J, with 20 bases between. Germline lookup yields CDR1 LNHDA and CDR2 SQIVND (reference sequence). The chain's CDR3 is CASSIAPLGTRGGYTF. The CDR3 DNA reads TGTGCCAGTAGTATAGCTCCGCTCGGGACTCGAGGGGGCTACACCTTC.

This clonotype was detected ten times or more. The chain is built from TRBV20-1 and TRBJ2-1; 7 bases fit TRBD2. The CDR3 is 13 amino acids. V dropped 6 bases and J dropped 8; count of bases not matched to a gene: 10. CDR1 DFQATT and CDR2 SNEGSKA come from the germline V gene (reference sequence). CDR3 region: CSALERDYDEQFF. DNA of the CDR3: TGCAGTGCCCTAGAGCGGGACTATGATGAGCAGTTCTTC.

Many counts were recorded for this clonotype. The chain couples TRBV7-8 to TRBJ1-1, with D unresolved. This CDR3 is built from 14 residues. The germline CDR1 and CDR2 sequences are SGHVS and FQNEAQ. Trimming stripped 4 bases from V and 3 bases from J, with 12 bases between. The chain's CDR3 is CASSSLEGYTEAFF. DNA for the CDR3: TGTGCCAGCAGCTCCTTGGAGGGATACACTGAAGCTTTCTTT.

J is TRBJ2-2 and V is TRBV18; D not certain. Trimming removed 4 bases at V and 1 base at J, with 10 bases between. Germline-derived CDR1 and CDR2 are KGHSH and LQKENI. CDR3 length: 15 residues. CDR3 region: CASSLQPQNTGELFF. The CDR3 DNA follows: TGTGCCAGCTCACTCCAGCCTCAGAACACCGGGGAGCTGTTTTTT. Full variable domain (outside the CDR3, taken from reference TRBV18 and TRBJ2-2): NAGVMQNPRHLVRRRGQEARLRCSPMKGHSHVYWYRQLPEEGLKFMVYLQKENIIDESGMPKERFSAEFPKEGPSILRIQQVVRGDSAAYFCASSLQPQNTGELFFGEGSRLTVL.

The V and J genes are TRBV5-1 and TRBJ2-2, with TRBD1 matching 8 bases. Trimming removed 4 bases from V and 0 bases from J; junction bases left unmatched: 5. CDR1 and CDR2 (germline): SGHRS, YFSETQ. The CDR3 extends over 16 amino acids. The CDR3 protein is CASSNPQGANTGELFF. In DNA form, the CDR3 reads TGCGCCAGCAGCAACCCACAGGGGGCGAACACCGGGGAGCTGTTTTTT.

V usage is TRBV7-9 and J usage is TRBJ2-1; 9 nucleotides align to TRBD2. The CDR3 consists of 15 residues. CDR1 and CDR2 (germline): SEHNR, FQNEAQ (reference sequence). J lost 8 bases, V lost 4 bases, and 9 bases had no gene match. This chain's CDR3 is CASSSPAGGRDEQFF. The DNA of the CDR3 is TGTGCCAGCAGCTCCCCGGCGGGGGGGCGTGATGAGCAGTTCTTC.

This clonotype was counted many times. This sequence joins TRBV5-1 and TRBJ2-7; D is perhaps TRBD2 (5 bases). Germline values: CDR1 SGHRS, CDR2 YFSETQ. The V end lost 0 bases, the J end lost 0 bases, and 10 bases lay between the germline ends. This CDR3 spans 15 amino acids. The CDR3 sequence is CASSLGHEGSYEQYF. In nucleotides, the CDR3 is TGCGCCAGCAGCTTGGGGCATGAGGGCTCCTACGAGCAGTACTTC.